These 28 T cell receptor beta chains originate from one sample sequenced in a study of T cell repertoires in cytomegalovirus infection. One entry per CDR3 protein results from TCRdb running MiXCR on the reads. In the table there are about 700,000 distinct CDR3 sequences, around 35% of which are singletons. No cognate antigen is known for these TCRs. The material was cultured PBMCs, obtained from culture after CMV antigen stimulation. The receptors were sampled from a human donor in good health (CMV status not recorded). Some clones in this sample may be carry-over from other donors' samples.

This sequence joins TRBV12-3 or TRBV12-4 and TRBJ2-1; D is uncertain. Between the trimmed V and J ends, which lost 1 base and 12 bases, there was a span of 13 bases. The CDR3 length is 13 residues. CDR3 amino acids: CASSLVGSFWQFF. The DNA of the CDR3 is TGTGCCAGCAGTTTAGTAGGTAGTTTCTGGCAGTTCTTC.

Ten or more counts support this clonotype. The CDR3 region is CASSLVTGGLGAFF. The CDR3 bases are TGTGCCAGCAGCTTAGTCACAGGGGGCTTAGGAGCTTTCTTT. The chain uses TRBV7-8 and TRBJ1-1; 9 nucleotides match TRBD1. The junction had 7 bases not matched to a gene; V was cut back by 1 base and J by 10 bases. Per the germline V gene, CDR1 is SGHVS and CDR2 is FQNEAQ. This CDR3 spans 14 amino acids. The variable domain in full, completed from reference TRBV7-8 and TRBJ1-1, reads GAGVSQSPRYKVAKRGQDVALRCDPISGHVSLFWYQQALGQGPEFLTYFQNEAQLDKSGLPSDRFFAERPEGSVSTLKIQRTQQEDSAVYLCASSLVTGGLGAFFGQGTRLTVV.

There are a few counts of this clonotype. Here the CDR3 DNA reads TGTGCCAGCAGTTACTCGAGTAGCGGGGGGCATTTCAATGAGCAGTTCTTC. Translated, it gives CASSYSSSGGHFNEQFF. V is TRBV6-6 and J is TRBJ2-1; TRBD2 matches 10 bases. The J segment lost 6 bases and the V segment lost 0 bases, leaving 8 bases of the junction unmatched. The CDR3 has 17 amino acids. Germline-derived CDR1 and CDR2 are MNHNY and SVGAGI (reference sequence).

This chain uses TRBV4-1 with TRBJ1-2, with D uncertain. The length of the CDR3 is 17 residues. The germline V and J ends were trimmed by 1 base and 5 bases, with 20 bases remaining between them. Germline V gene data show CDR1 as MGHRA and CDR2 as YSYEKL. The chain's CDR3 is CASSQAGATRTFYGYTF. The CDR3 nucleotides read TGCGCCAGCAGCCAAGCGGGCGCGACACGGACTTTTTATGGCTACACCTTC.

The gene calls are TRBV4-3 and TRBJ2-1; 8 bases match TRBD2. The V and J ends lost 3 bases and 1 base, in that order; junction bases with no gene match: 5. The germline gives CDR1 LGHNA, CDR2 YSLEER. The CDR3 extends over 16 amino acids. The CDR3 coding sequence is TGCGCCAGCAGCCACGGACTAGCCGATTCCTACAATGAGCAGTTCTTC. Encoded protein: CASSHGLADSYNEQFF.

This clonotype was seen at least ten times. The chain links TRBV11-2 to TRBJ2-3; TRBD2 matches 10 bases. After removal of 5 bases from V and 2 bases from J, the junction contained 7 bases not matched to a gene. The CDR3 spans 16 residues. Germline-derived CDR1 and CDR2 are SGHAT and FQNNGV. The CDR3 here is CASSPRTSGTTDTQYF. The DNA for the CDR3 is TGTGCCAGCAGCCCTCGAACTAGCGGGACCACAGATACGCAGTATTTT.

This clonotype was seen more than once but under ten times. CDR3: CASAGDRNYQPQHF. As DNA, the CDR3 is TGCGCCAGCGCCGGGGACAGGAATTATCAGCCCCAGCATTTT. V usage is TRBV10-2 and J usage is TRBJ1-5; 8 nucleotides agree with TRBD1. Trimming took 8 bases from V and 5 from J; bases not matched to a gene: 8. CDR3 length: 14 residues. Germline CDR1 reads WSHSY; CDR2 reads SAAADI.

Regarding this clonotype: The germline gene is not matched at one end of the junction; a read error may be the cause. This rearrangement joins TRBV11-3 to TRBJ1-1; no clear D. CDR3 length equals 12 residues. In germline, CDR1 is SGHNT, CDR2 YENEEA. The DNA for the CDR3 is TGTACCAGCAGCTCCTACGGTGCTGAAGCTTTCTTT. It specifies CTSSSYGAEAFF.

This clonotype was recorded only once. The CDR3 protein is CASGLSTYNEQFF. For the CDR3, the DNA is TGTGCTAGTGGTTTGAGCACCTACAATGAGCAGTTCTTC. The chain recombines TRBV12-5 with TRBJ2-1; D unresolved. Trimming pared 2 bases from V and 2 bases from J, leaving 4 bases between. The CDR3 is 13 residues long. Germline values: CDR1 LGHNT, CDR2 FRNRAP.

V is TRBV28 and J is TRBJ2-2; D gene uncertain. Trimming stripped 5 bases from V and 3 bases from J, with 13 bases between. CDR1 and CDR2 from the germline V gene are MDHEN and SYDVKM. The CDR3 spans 15 residues. Written as DNA, the CDR3 is TGTGCCAGCAGTCCCACCCTAGTTTACACCGGGGAGCTGTTTTTT. It translates to CASSPTLVYTGELFF.

This clonotype has a handful of counts. The chain is built from TRBV20-1 and TRBJ2-3; D is perhaps TRBD2 (5 bases). CDR3 length equals 13 residues. The V gene lost 2 bases and the J gene lost 4 bases, with 10 bases spanning the gap. The germline CDR1 and CDR2 sequences are DFQATT and SNEGSKA (reference sequence). DNA for the CDR3: TGCAGTGCTAGATGGGCGGGCCCAGATACGCAGTATTTT. It codes for CSARWAGPDTQYF.

The chain combines TRBV19 with TRBJ1-1; 11 bases are a match to TRBD1. Germline-derived CDR1 and CDR2 are LNHDA and SQIVND (reference sequence). V dropped 6 bases and J dropped 3; count of bases not matched to a gene: 6. This CDR3 comprises 15 residues. CDR3: CASRGQGAWYTEAFF. CDR3 coding DNA: TGTGCCAGTAGAGGACAGGGGGCTTGGTACACTGAAGCTTTCTTT.

This clonotype was recorded many times. The rearrangement joins TRBV7-2 to TRBJ2-7; tentative D call: TRBD1 (6 bases). The CDR3 covers 15 residues. Germline-derived CDR1 and CDR2 are SGHTA and FQGNSA. Trimming removed 3 bases from V and 3 bases from J, with 15 bases in between. As DNA, the CDR3 is TGTGCCAGCAGCTTCGTCAGGGGAATAAACTACGAGCAGTACTTC. This gives the protein CASSFVRGINYEQYF.

This clonotype showed up just a few times. This chain links TRBV20-1 with TRBJ1-2; 7 bases are shared with TRBD1. Germline values: CDR1 DFQATT, CDR2 SNEGSKA (reference sequence). The CDR3 contains 11 residues. V shed 5 bases, J shed 6 bases, and the junction held 3 bases outside the gene matches. Written as DNA, the CDR3 is TGCAGTGCTTCCCAGGGGGATGGCTACACCTTC. Protein sequence: CSASQGDGYTF.

This clonotype was found a few times. The rearrangement uses TRBV5-5 and TRBJ2-1; 14 bases line up with TRBD2. The CDR3 is made up of 19 amino acids. J lost 10 bases, V lost 4 bases, and 19 bases had no gene match. Germline lookup yields CDR1 SGHKS and CDR2 YYEKEE (reference sequence). This CDR3 is CASSPMSRGGLAGVKEQFF. The CDR3, as DNA: TGTGCCAGCAGCCCGATGTCCCGCGGGGGACTAGCGGGGGTGAAGGAGCAGTTCTTC.

This CDR3 is CASSQDGGGQAPDTGELFF. CDR3 sequence (DNA): TGCGCCAGCAGCCAAGACGGCGGCGGACAGGCGCCGGACACCGGGGAGCTGTTTTTT. This chain connects TRBV4-1 to TRBJ2-2; 7 bases agree with TRBD1. The J segment lost 3 bases and the V segment lost 0 bases, leaving 13 bases of the junction unmatched. The CDR3 runs 19 residues. Looked up from germline, CDR1 is MGHRA and CDR2 is YSYEKL.

J is TRBJ2-7 and V is TRBV19, with D possibly matching TRBD1 (6 bases). V was shortened by 10 bases and J by 7 bases, with 35 bases between the two germline ends. The CDR3 runs 18 residues. Germline CDR1 and CDR2: LNHDA and SQIVND (reference sequence). CDR3 in amino acids: CATSISVPYVKTGWEQYF. The CDR3 DNA reads TGTGCCACCAGTATCTCGGTGCCGTATGTGAAGACAGGTTGGGAGCAGTACTTC.

Details on this clonotype: Germline is not matched at one junction end, which may reflect a read error. V gene TRBV4-1 combines with J gene TRBJ1-3; maybe TRBD1 (6 bases). Germline V CDR1 and CDR2: MGHRA, YSYEKL. The length of the CDR3 is 15 residues. This CDR3 reads CASSQEQGTGNTIYF. The CDR3 DNA sequence: TGTGCCAGCAGCCAAGAGCAGGGGACTGGAAACACCATATATTTT.

The chain has TRBV12-3 or TRBV12-4 and TRBJ1-2; no reliable D call. The CDR3 sequence is 12 residues long. Trimming took 1 base from V and 6 from J, leaving 6 bases between them. CDR3 amino acids: CASSLGTHGYTF. The CDR3, as DNA: TGTGCCAGCAGTTTAGGGACCCATGGCTACACCTTC.

The gene calls are TRBV2 and TRBJ2-5; D might be TRBD1 (5 bases). The V and J ends lost 4 bases and 5 bases respectively, with 17 bases between them. CDR1 is SNHLY and CDR2 is FYNNEI in the germline V gene. The CDR3 runs to 15 residues. CDR3 nucleotides: TGTGCCAGCAGTGGGTACTTAAAGGGGCCGGAGACCCAGTACTTC. As protein: CASSGYLKGPETQYF.

Ten or more counts support this clonotype. The chain has TRBV12-3 or TRBV12-4 and TRBJ1-2; 7 bases are a match to TRBD1. The CDR3 totals 12 residues. V lost 8 bases, J lost 11 bases, and 11 bases stayed unmatched. CDR3 loop: CASLPGRGPYTF. CDR3 DNA: TGTGCCAGCCTCCCTGGAAGGGGGCCTTACACCTTC.

This clonotype was picked up a small number of times. At one end the junction does not follow the germline gene, possibly because of a read error. V is TRBV12-3 or TRBV12-4 and J is TRBJ2-7; D gene uncertain. The CDR3 covers 11 residues. The CDR3, as DNA: TGTGCCAGCAGTTTAGGCTCTCGTCAGGACTTC. This translates into CASSLGSRQDF.

There are a few counts of this clonotype. The V call is TRBV7-8, the J call TRBJ2-7; TRBD2 aligns across 8 bases. Germline-derived CDR1 and CDR2 are SGHVS and FQNEAQ. J was trimmed by 0 bases and V by 5 bases; bases with no gene match: 6. This CDR3 comprises 15 residues. CDR3 DNA: TGTGCCAGCAGCAGCTCCGGGACTAGCTCCTACGAGCAGTACTTC. Amino acid sequence: CASSSSGTSSYEQYF.

This clonotype has only a few counts. This sequence joins TRBV7-2 and TRBJ2-7; tentative D call: TRBD1 (6 bases). Germline CDR1 SGHTA, CDR2 FQGNSA. The CDR3 loop spans 15 amino acids. V lost 2 bases and J lost 0, with 11 bases in between. The CDR3 nucleotides read TGTGCCAGCAGCTTACGACGGGACAACTCCTACGAGCAGTACTTC. It codes for CASSLRRDNSYEQYF.

The chain uses TRBV6-2 or TRBV6-3 and TRBJ2-7; 11 bases fit TRBD1. J gave up 0 bases and V 5 bases, and 3 bases lay outside the gene matches. This CDR3 has 15 amino acids. Per germline, CDR1 MNHEY and CDR2 SVGEGT. The CDR3 bases are TGTGCCAGCAGTGCCGGGACAGGGGGCTCCTACGAGCAGTACTTC. Translation: CASSAGTGGSYEQYF.

This clonotype was observed a handful of times. The V call is TRBV5-4, the J call TRBJ2-1; D unclear. The V gene's germline CDR1 is SGHNT and CDR2 YYREEE (reference sequence). The ends were cut back, 1 base at V and 0 bases at J, with 11 bases in the middle. The CDR3 is made up of 16 amino acids. CDR3 nucleotide sequence: TGTGCCAGCAGCTTGTATGTGGTAAGCTCCTACAATGAGCAGTTCTTC. This gives the protein CASSLYVVSSYNEQFF.

The V and J genes are TRBV12-3 or TRBV12-4 and TRBJ1-6; D may be TRBD1 (5 bases). The V and J ends lost 5 bases and 10 bases respectively, with 15 bases between them. CDR3 length: 14 residues. CDR3 nucleotide sequence: TGTGCCAGCAGTGGGGGAGGCAGAGGGTCACCCCTCCACTTT. Its protein product is CASSGGGRGSPLHF.

The chain combines TRBV6-2 or TRBV6-3 with TRBJ2-7; tentatively, D is TRBD1 (5 bases). This CDR3 contains 13 residues. V was trimmed by 5 bases and J by 3 bases, leaving 11 bases between them. Per germline, CDR1 MNHEY and CDR2 SVGEGT. CDR3 in amino acids: CASSPGQLYEQYF. In DNA form, the CDR3 reads TGTGCCAGCAGTCCAGGACAACTCTACGAGCAGTACTTC.